A single sample is the source of the 21 T cell receptor beta chains below, sequenced in a study of cytomegalovirus exposure and HLA in healthy donors. Some clones are missing from TCRdb's copy, which holds only in-frame ones; the method was immunoSEQ multiplex PCR. The repertoire includes under 150,000 clones, roughly nine tenths of them detected once, and less than 3.5% sits in the top ten. The specimen sequenced was PBMCs. The receptors were gathered from a man aged 18 to 35 in good health and CMV-seronegative.

The V call is TRBV5-4, the J call TRBJ1-1; D might be TRBD1 (6 bases). Germline V gene sequence: CDR1 SGHNT, CDR2 YYREEE (reference sequence). Between the trimmed V and J ends, which lost 4 bases and 3 bases, there was a span of 13 bases. The length of the CDR3 is 14 residues. The CDR3, as DNA: TGTGCCAGCAGCCAACAGGGAGAGGACACTGAAGCTTTCTTT. It specifies CASSQQGEDTEAFF.

The rearrangement uses TRBV7-6 and TRBJ2-7; 10 nucleotides align to TRBD1. The CDR3 is 14 amino acids. V was pared by 7 bases and J by 5 bases, with 8 bases of the junction left unmatched. Germline loops: CDR1 SGHVS, CDR2 FNYEAQ. The CDR3: CASTSGQGVNEQYF. The CDR3 coding sequence is TGTGCCAGCACGTCCGGACAGGGGGTCAACGAGCAGTACTTC. Based on the CDR3 plus reference TRBV7-6 and TRBJ2-7, the full variable domain is GAGVSQSPRYKVTKRGQDVALRCDPISGHVSLYWYRQALGQGPEFLTYFNYEAQQDKSGLPNDRFSAERPEGSISTLTIQRTEQRDSAMYRCASTSGQGVNEQYFGPGTRLTVT.

This clone appeared once. The V call is TRBV12-5, the J call TRBJ2-2; D call uncertain. This CDR3 has 14 residues. Germline loops: CDR1 LGHNT, CDR2 FRNRAP. Between the trimmed V and J ends, which lost 6 bases and 4 bases, there was a span of 12 bases. The CDR3 sequence is CASGTLSGTGELFF. CDR3 coding DNA: TGTGCTAGTGGGACTTTGTCGGGCACCGGGGAGCTGTTTTTT.

The chain carries TRBV7-9 and TRBJ2-7, with TRBD2 as a possible D gene (5 bases). V lost 5 bases and J lost 0, with 14 bases in between. The CDR3 runs to 15 residues. CDR1 SEHNR and CDR2 FQNEAQ come from the germline V gene (reference sequence). The CDR3 DNA sequence: TGTGCCAGCAGCCTTGGATCACTAGGCTCCTACGAGCAGTACTTC. Amino acids: CASSLGSLGSYEQYF.

On this clone itself: The same CDR3 arises from other DNA sequences in this sample as well. The chain uses TRBV6-6 and TRBJ2-7; TRBD2 might be the D (5 bases). This CDR3 has 14 residues. Deletions cut 0 bases from V and 6 bases from J, with 12 bases between. Germline-derived CDR1 and CDR2 are MNHNY and SVGAGI (reference sequence). Written as DNA, the CDR3 is TGTGCCAGCAGTTACTCGGGCGGGCTTGGCGAGCAGTACTTC. Its protein product is CASSYSGGLGEQYF.

This rearrangement joins TRBV6-1 to TRBJ1-4, with TRBD1 as a possible D gene (5 bases). Germline values: CDR1 MNHNS, CDR2 SASEGT. The CDR3 loop spans 16 amino acids. Trimming cost V 3 bases and J 4 bases, with 15 bases left between them. DNA for the CDR3: TGTGCCAGCAGTGACCGGGGGGGGTTGGGTAATGAAAAACTGTTTTTT. Translation gives CASSDRGGLGNEKLFF.

This chain uses TRBV2 with TRBJ2-6; 8 bases agree with TRBD2. There are 16 residues in the CDR3. Germline CDR1 reads SNHLY; CDR2 reads FYNNEI. V dropped 3 bases and J dropped 0; count of bases not matched to a gene: 1. Here the CDR3 reads CASSERGASGANVLTF. CDR3 sequence (DNA): TGTGCCAGCAGTGAGCGGGGGGCCTCTGGGGCCAACGTCCTGACTTTC.

The V call is TRBV18, the J call TRBJ1-2, with TRBD1 matching over 8 bases. V shed 0 bases, J shed 0 bases, and the junction held 3 bases outside the gene matches. The CDR3 spans 16 residues. Germline V CDR1 and CDR2: KGHSH, LQKENI. DNA for the CDR3: TGTGCCAGCTCACCACCCGGGACAGGTCCTAACTATGGCTACACCTTC. Translated: CASSPPGTGPNYGYTF.

V gene TRBV18 combines with J gene TRBJ2-7; D possibly corresponds to TRBD2 (6 bases). The CDR3 has 14 residues. The germline V and J ends were trimmed by 6 bases and 3 bases, with 15 bases remaining between them. Per germline, CDR1 KGHSH and CDR2 LQKENI. The CDR3 spells CASSPSAGLYEQYF. DNA of the CDR3: TGTGCCAGCTCCCCCTCGGCGGGGCTCTACGAGCAGTACTTC.

The chain's CDR3 is CASSHRQGGGEQYF. DNA of the CDR3: TGTGCCAGCAGTCACCGACAGGGCGGAGGGGAGCAGTACTTC. The J gene is TRBJ2-7, the V gene TRBV5-4, with a tentative D call TRBD1 (7 bases). The CDR3 length is 14 residues. The V and J ends lost 5 bases and 7 bases respectively, with 19 bases between them. Germline loops: CDR1 SGHNT, CDR2 YYREEE (reference sequence).

J is TRBJ2-2 and V is TRBV6-5, with D perhaps TRBD1 (5 bases). The CDR3 length is 15 residues. Germline assignment: CDR1 MNHEY and CDR2 SVGAGI. Trimming took 6 bases from V and 4 from J, leaving 15 bases between them. The CDR3 nucleotides are TGTGCCAGCAGCTTGGGGCAGGGATTCACCGGGGAGCTGTTTTTT. Its protein is CASSLGQGFTGELFF.

This chain links TRBV7-2 with TRBJ2-2; 9 nucleotides agree with TRBD1. With V trimmed by 0 bases and J by 7 bases, 6 bases remained unmatched. The CDR3 spans 16 residues. Germline V CDR1 and CDR2: SGHTA, FQGNSA. The CDR3 region has the DNA TGTGCCAGCAGCTTAGCCCTAGGGACAGGGATCGGGGAGCTGTTTTTT. Encoded protein: CASSLALGTGIGELFF.

The CDR3 coding sequence is TGTGCTAGTGGTTTGGGACACAGGGGTGAGAACTACGAGCAGTACTTC. Its protein product is CASGLGHRGENYEQYF. V gene TRBV12-5 combines with J gene TRBJ2-7, with 7 bases lining up with TRBD1. The CDR3 spans 16 residues. V trimming: 1 base; J trimming: 3 bases; junction bases outside the gene matches: 9. The germline CDR1 and CDR2 sequences are LGHNT and FRNRAP.

This clone was observed once. This sequence joins TRBV7-9 and TRBJ2-3; no reliable D call. The CDR3 covers 16 residues. CDR1 and CDR2 (germline): SEHNR, FQNEAQ (reference sequence). V was pared by 0 bases and J by 3 bases, with 13 bases between. CDR3 in amino acids: CASSLANGLPTDTQYF. The DNA for the CDR3 is TGTGCCAGCAGCTTAGCAAACGGTCTGCCTACAGATACGCAGTATTTT.

V gene TRBV7-8 combines with J gene TRBJ1-1; 7 bases line up with TRBD1. The length of the CDR3 is 15 residues. Looked up from germline, CDR1 is SGHVS and CDR2 is FQNEAQ. V lost 2 bases, J lost 4 bases, and 7 bases stayed unmatched. CDR3 nucleotides: TGTGCCAGCAGCTTAAATATCGACAGGGTCACTGAAGCTTTCTTT. Translation gives CASSLNIDRVTEAFF.

The CDR3 is CASSVTSSGSFGELFF. The CDR3 nucleotides are TGTGCCAGCAGCGTCACATCTAGCGGGAGCTTCGGGGAGCTGTTTTTT. This chain links TRBV9 with TRBJ2-2, with TRBD2 matching 10 bases. This CDR3 is built from 16 residues. The germline gives CDR1 SGDLS, CDR2 YYNGEE. J gave up 7 bases and V 2 bases, and 8 bases lay outside the gene matches.

The chain carries TRBV11-2 and TRBJ2-5; perhaps TRBD2 as D (6 bases). With 1 base removed from V and 4 bases from J, the gap between germline ends came to 13 bases. Per the germline V gene, CDR1 is SGHAT and CDR2 is FQNNGV. The CDR3 sequence is 15 residues long. The CDR3 reads CASSLAGGVIETQYF. Written as DNA, the CDR3 is TGTGCCAGCAGCTTAGCTGGCGGGGTCATAGAGACCCAGTACTTC.

V usage is TRBV5-1 and J usage is TRBJ1-6, with D maybe TRBD1 (6 bases). Germline loops: CDR1 SGHRS, CDR2 YFSETQ. Between the trimmed V and J ends, which lost 0 bases and 7 bases, there was a span of 17 bases. This CDR3 spans 17 amino acids. The chain's CDR3 is CASSLAENRAGNSPLHF. CDR3 DNA sequence: TGCGCCAGCAGCTTGGCTGAGAACAGGGCGGGCAATTCACCCCTCCACTTT. Drawing the rest from reference TRBV5-1 and TRBJ1-6, the complete variable domain is KAGVTQTPRYLIKTRGQQVTLSCSPISGHRSVSWYQQTPGQGLQFLFEYFSETQRNKGNFPGRFSGRQFSNSRSEMNVSTLELGDSALYLCASSLAENRAGNSPLHFGNGTRLTVT.

This chain links TRBV19 with TRBJ1-1, with D possibly being TRBD1 (6 bases). The CDR3 length is 15 residues. The V and J ends lost 4 bases and 1 base respectively, with 13 bases between them. Germline values: CDR1 LNHDA, CDR2 SQIVND (reference sequence). The DNA of the CDR3 is TGTGCCAGTAGTAGCCATCACAGGGCGAACACTGAAGCTTTCTTT. Residues: CASSSHHRANTEAFF.

The V call is TRBV2, the J call TRBJ2-5; TRBD2 aligns across 10 bases. Trimming removed 6 bases from V and 0 bases from J; junction bases left unmatched: 10. Germline V lookup: CDR1 SNHLY, CDR2 FYNNEI. The length of the CDR3 is 17 residues. The CDR3 spells CASRWGLAGVYQETQYF. CDR3 in DNA: TGTGCCAGCAGATGGGGGCTAGCGGGGGTCTACCAAGAGACCCAGTACTTC. Full variable domain (remainder filled in from reference TRBV2 and TRBJ2-5): EPEVTQTPSHQVTQMGQEVILRCVPISNHLYFYWYRQILGQKVEFLVSFYNNEISEKSEIFDDQFSVERPDGSNFTLKIRSTKLEDSAMYFCASRWGLAGVYQETQYFGPGTRLLVL.

This sequence joins TRBV29-1 and TRBJ1-2; D unresolved. V gave up 1 base and J gave up 4 bases, with 7 bases separating them. The CDR3 sequence is 12 residues long. The V gene's germline CDR1 is SQVTM and CDR2 ANQGSEA. CDR3 nucleotides: TGCAGCGTTGAAGGGCAGATCTATGGCTACACCTTC. As protein: CSVEGQIYGYTF. The variable domain in full, completed from reference TRBV29-1 and TRBJ1-2, reads SAVISQKPSRDICQRGTSLTIQCQVDSQVTMMFWYRQQPGQSLTLIATANQGSEATYESGFVIDKFPISRPNLTFSTLTVSNMSPEDSSIYLCSVEGQIYGYTFGSGTRLTVV.